This T cell receptor beta chain was profiled in a study of technical replicates of blood from a handful of donors. Sequenced by immunoSEQ multiplex PCR; TCRdb stores in-frame clones only, minus some. This table holds 65,000 to 90,000 clones, 80% to 90% found once. Germline lookup yields CDR1 SGHTA and CDR2 FQGNSA. The CDR3 runs 16 residues. V lost 0 bases and J lost 6, with 15 bases in between. The TCR was taken from a human donor in good health. Some clones in this sample may be carry-over from other donors' samples. This chain uses TRBV7-2 with TRBJ2-1; maybe TRBD2 (6 bases). The sample taken for sequencing was PBMCs. This chain's CDR3 is CASSLAHSSGLNEQFF. In DNA form, the CDR3 reads TGTGCCAGCAGCTTAGCCCATTCCAGCGGGCTCAATGAGCAGTTCTTC.